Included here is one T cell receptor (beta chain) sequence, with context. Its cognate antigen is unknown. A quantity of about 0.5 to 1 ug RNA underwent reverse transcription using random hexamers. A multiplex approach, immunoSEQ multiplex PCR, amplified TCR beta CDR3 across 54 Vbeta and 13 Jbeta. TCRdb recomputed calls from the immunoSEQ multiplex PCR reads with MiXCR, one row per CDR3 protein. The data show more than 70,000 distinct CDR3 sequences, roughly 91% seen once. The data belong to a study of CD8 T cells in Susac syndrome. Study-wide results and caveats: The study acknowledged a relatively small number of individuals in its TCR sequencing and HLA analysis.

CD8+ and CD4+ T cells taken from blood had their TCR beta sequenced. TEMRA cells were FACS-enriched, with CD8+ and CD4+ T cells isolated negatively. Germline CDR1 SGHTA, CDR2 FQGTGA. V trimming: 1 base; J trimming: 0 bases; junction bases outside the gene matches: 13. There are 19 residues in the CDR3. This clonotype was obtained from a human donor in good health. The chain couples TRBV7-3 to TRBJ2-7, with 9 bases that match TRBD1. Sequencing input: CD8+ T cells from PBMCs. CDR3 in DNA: TGTGCCAGCAGCTTAAAGGGGAGCGGGACAGGGTTTCTCTCCTACGAGCAGTACTTC. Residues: CASSLKGSGTGFLSYEQYF.